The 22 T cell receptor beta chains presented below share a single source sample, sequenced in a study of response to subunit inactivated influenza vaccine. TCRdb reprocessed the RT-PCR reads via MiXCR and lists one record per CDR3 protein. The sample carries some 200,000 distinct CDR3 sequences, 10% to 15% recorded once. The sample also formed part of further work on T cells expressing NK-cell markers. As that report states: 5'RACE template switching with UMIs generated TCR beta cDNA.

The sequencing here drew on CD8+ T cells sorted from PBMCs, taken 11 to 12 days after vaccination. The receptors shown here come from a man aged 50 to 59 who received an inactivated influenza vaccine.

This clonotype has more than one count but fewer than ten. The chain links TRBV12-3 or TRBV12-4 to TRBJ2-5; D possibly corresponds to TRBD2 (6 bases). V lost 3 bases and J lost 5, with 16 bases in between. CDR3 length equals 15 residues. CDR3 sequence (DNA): TGTGCCAGCAGTTTTGAGGGAGGAATACGGGAGACCCAGTACTTC. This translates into CASSFEGGIRETQYF.

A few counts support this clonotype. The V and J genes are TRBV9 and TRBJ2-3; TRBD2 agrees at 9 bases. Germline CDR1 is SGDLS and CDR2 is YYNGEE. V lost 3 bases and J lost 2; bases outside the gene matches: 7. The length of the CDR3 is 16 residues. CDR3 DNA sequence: TGTGCCAGCAGCGGACCTCTAGCGGGACTCACAGATACGCAGTATTTT. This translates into CASSGPLAGLTDTQYF.

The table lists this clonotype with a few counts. The CDR3 reads CASSDSGQGVYGYTF. Here the CDR3 DNA reads TGTGCCAGCAGTGACTCCGGGCAGGGAGTGTATGGCTACACCTTC. The V call is TRBV6-4, the J call TRBJ1-2; D is possibly TRBD1 (5 bases). V shed 0 bases and J shed 5 bases, with 13 bases lying between them. The CDR3 is made up of 15 amino acids. CDR1 is MRHNA, CDR2 SNTAGT, per germline.

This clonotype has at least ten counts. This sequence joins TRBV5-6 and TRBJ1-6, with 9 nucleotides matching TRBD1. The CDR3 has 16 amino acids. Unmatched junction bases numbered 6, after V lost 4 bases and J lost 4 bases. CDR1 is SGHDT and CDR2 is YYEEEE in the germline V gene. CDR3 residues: CASSRLDRGYNSPLHF. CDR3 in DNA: TGTGCCAGCAGCCGTCTGGACAGGGGATATAATTCACCCCTCCACTTT.

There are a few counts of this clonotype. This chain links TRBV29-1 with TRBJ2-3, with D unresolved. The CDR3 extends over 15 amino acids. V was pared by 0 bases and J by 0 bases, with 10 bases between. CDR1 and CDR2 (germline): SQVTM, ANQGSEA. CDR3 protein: CSVEDYQSSTDTQYF. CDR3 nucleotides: TGCAGCGTTGAAGATTACCAGTCGAGCACAGATACGCAGTATTTT.

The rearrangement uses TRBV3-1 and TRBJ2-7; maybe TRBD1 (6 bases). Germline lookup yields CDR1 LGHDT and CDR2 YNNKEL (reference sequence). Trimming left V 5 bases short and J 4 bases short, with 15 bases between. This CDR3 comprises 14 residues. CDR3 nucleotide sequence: TGTGCCAGCAGCGAGACAGGAATGAGTTACGAGCAGTACTTC. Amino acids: CASSETGMSYEQYF.

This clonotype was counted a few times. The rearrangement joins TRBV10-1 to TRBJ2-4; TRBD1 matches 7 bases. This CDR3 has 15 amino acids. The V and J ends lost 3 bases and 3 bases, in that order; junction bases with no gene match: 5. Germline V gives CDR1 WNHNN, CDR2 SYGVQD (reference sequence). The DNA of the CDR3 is TGCGCCAGCAGTGAAGCAGGGGGTTACAAAAACATTCAGTACTTC. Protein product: CASSEAGGYKNIQYF.

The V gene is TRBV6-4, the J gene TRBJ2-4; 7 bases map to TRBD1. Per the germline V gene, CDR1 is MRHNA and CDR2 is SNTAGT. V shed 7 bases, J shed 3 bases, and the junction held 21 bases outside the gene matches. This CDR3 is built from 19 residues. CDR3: CASNNEQGPDPKDKNIQYF. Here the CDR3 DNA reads TGTGCCAGCAATAACGAACAGGGGCCCGACCCAAAGGACAAAAACATTCAGTACTTC.

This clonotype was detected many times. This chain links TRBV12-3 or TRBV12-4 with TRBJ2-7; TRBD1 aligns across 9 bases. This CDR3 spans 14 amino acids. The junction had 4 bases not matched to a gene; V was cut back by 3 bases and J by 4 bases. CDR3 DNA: TGTGCCAGCAGTTTTGGACAGGGGTCATACGAGCAGTACTTC. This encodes CASSFGQGSYEQYF.

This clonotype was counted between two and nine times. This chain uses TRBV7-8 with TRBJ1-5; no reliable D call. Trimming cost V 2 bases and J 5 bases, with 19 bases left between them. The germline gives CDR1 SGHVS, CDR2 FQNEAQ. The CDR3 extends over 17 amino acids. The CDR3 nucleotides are TGTGCCAGCAGCTTATTAGGATTAGGGTATCTTGATCAGCCCCAGCATTTT. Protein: CASSLLGLGYLDQPQHF.

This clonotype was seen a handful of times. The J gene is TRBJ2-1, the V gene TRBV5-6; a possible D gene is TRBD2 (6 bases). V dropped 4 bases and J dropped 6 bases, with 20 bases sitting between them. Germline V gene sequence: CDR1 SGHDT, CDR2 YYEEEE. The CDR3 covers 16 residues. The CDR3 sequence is CASSAGPPRPRNEQFF. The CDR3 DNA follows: TGTGCCAGCAGCGCGGGACCACCACGACCTCGCAATGAGCAGTTCTTC.

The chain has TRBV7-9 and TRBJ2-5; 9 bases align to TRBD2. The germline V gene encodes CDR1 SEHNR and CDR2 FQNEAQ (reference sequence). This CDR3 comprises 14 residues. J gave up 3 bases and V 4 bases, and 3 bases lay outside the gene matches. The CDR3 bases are TGTGCCAGCAGCTCTATAGCGGGGGAAGAGACCCAGTACTTC. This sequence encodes CASSSIAGEETQYF.

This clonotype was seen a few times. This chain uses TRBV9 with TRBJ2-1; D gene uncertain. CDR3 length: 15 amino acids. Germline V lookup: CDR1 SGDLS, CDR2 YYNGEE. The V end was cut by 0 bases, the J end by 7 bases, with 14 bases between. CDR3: CASSVGSNRANEQFF. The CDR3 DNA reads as TGTGCCAGCAGCGTAGGAAGTAATCGTGCAAATGAGCAGTTCTTC.

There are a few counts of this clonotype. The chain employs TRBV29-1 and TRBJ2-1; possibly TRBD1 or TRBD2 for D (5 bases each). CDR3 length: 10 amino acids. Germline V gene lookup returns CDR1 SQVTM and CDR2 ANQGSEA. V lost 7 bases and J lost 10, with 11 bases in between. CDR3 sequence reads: CSAHEGEQFF. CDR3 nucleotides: TGCAGCGCCCATGAGGGGGAGCAGTTCTTC.

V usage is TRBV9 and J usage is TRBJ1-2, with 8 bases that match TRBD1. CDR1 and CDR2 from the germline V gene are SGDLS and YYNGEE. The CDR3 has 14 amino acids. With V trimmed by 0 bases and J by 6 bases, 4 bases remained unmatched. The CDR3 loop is CASSVVQGADGYTF. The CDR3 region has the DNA TGTGCCAGCAGCGTAGTTCAGGGGGCGGATGGCTACACCTTC. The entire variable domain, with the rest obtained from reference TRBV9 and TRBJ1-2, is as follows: DSGVTQTPKHLITATGQRVTLRCSPRSGDLSVYWYQQSLDQGLQFLIQYYNGEERAKGNILERFSAQQFPDLHSELNLSSLELGDSALYFCASSVVQGADGYTFGSGTRLTVV.

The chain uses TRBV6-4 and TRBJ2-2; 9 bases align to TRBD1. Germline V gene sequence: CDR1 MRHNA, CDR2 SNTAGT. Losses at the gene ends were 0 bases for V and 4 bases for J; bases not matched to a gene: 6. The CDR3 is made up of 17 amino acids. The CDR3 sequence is CASSDSVADRGTGELFF. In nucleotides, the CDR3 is TGTGCCAGCAGTGACTCAGTAGCGGACAGGGGCACCGGGGAGCTGTTTTTT.

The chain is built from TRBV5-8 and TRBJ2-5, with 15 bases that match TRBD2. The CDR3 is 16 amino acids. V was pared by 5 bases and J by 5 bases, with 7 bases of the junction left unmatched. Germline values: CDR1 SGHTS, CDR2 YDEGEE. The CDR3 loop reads CASSTGLAGGDETQYF. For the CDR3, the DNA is TGTGCCAGCAGTACCGGACTAGCGGGAGGGGATGAGACCCAGTACTTC.

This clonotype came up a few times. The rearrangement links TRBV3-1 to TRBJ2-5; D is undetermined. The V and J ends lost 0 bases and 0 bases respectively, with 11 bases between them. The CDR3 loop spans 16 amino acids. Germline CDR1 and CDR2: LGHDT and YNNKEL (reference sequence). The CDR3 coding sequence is TGTGCCAGCAGCCAAGATCGGAGAGACTACCAAGAGACCCAGTACTTC. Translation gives CASSQDRRDYQETQYF.

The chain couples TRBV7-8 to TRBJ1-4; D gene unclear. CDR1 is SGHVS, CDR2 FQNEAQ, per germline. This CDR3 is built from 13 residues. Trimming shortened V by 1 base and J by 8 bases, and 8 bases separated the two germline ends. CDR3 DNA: TGTGCCAGCAGCTTAGAGGGCCCCGAAAAACTGTTTTTT. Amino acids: CASSLEGPEKLFF.

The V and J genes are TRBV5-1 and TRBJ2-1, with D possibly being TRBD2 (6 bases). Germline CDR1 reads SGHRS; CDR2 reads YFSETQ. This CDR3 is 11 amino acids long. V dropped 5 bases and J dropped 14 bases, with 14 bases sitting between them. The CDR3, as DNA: TGCGCCAGCAGGGACGGGACTGTAGAGTTCTTC. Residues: CASRDGTVEFF.

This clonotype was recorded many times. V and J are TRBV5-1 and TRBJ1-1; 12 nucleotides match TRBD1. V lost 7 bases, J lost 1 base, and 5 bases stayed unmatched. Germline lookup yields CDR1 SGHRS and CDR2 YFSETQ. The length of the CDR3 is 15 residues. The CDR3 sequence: CASRDRGRGNTEAFF. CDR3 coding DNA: TGCGCCAGCCGGGACAGGGGGCGCGGGAACACTGAAGCTTTCTTT. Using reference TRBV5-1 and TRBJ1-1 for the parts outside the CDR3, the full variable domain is KAGVTQTPRYLIKTRGQQVTLSCSPISGHRSVSWYQQTPGQGLQFLFEYFSETQRNKGNFPGRFSGRQFSNSRSEMNVSTLELGDSALYLCASRDRGRGNTEAFFGQGTRLTVV.

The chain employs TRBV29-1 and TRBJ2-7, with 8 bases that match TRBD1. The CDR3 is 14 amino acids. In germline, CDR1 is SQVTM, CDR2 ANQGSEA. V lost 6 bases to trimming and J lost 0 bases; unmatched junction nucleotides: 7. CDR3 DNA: TGCAGCGTAGATCCAGGGGGCCTCTCCTACGAGCAGTACTTC. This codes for CSVDPGGLSYEQYF.